This TCR beta chain was observed in a study of human T cells and chemical hapten exposure. Study-wide context: All through the approximately 24-week study, the scalp of each patient received diphenylcyclopropenone doses weekly.

The germline CDR1 and CDR2 sequences are MNHEY and SMNVEV (reference sequence). CDR3 length equals 14 residues. TCRdb reprocessed the RACE reads with MiXCR, giving one entry per CDR3 protein. The table has about 80,000 distinct CDR3 sequences, under 14% seen once. To note about this clonotype: One end of the junction does not line up with germline, which may come from a read error.

Documented time point: patch test 2, 6 weeks after DPC sensitization. Documented treatment: therapeutic diphenylcyclopropenone sensitization with weekly scalp DPC. The study enrolled 18 to 70-year-old alopecia patients suitable for DPC. Unseparated into fractions, whole blood served as the source from which total RNA was extracted. V is TRBV27 and J is TRBJ2-3; TRBD1 matches 7 bases. This sample comprised whole blood, obtained in connection with sensitization to the hapten diphenylcyclopropenone (DPC). The sequence was collected from a man aged 18 to 29 with alopecia areata. Some clones in this sample may be carry-over from other donors' samples. Here the CDR3 reads CASSMGQSTDMQYF. CDR3 in DNA: TGTGCCAGCAGTATGGGACAGAGCACAGATATGCAGTATTTT.